What follows is one TCR beta chain and its context. Primers: 60 Vbeta forward and 13 Jbeta reverse. TCRdb keeps only in-frame clones here, not all; method: immunoSEQ multiplex PCR. The sample lists some 70,000 clones, under 85% seen once, with approximately 4.8% in the top ten. The data belong to a study of cytomegalovirus exposure and HLA in healthy donors. The CDR3 consists of 17 residues. Losses at the gene ends were 2 bases for V and 5 bases for J; bases not matched to a gene: 8. Germline lookup yields CDR1 MNHEY and CDR2 SMNVEV (reference sequence). This receptor was identified in a male donor in good health and CMV-seropositive. Sequencing was performed on PBMCs. The chain links TRBV27 to TRBJ1-4; 10 nucleotides line up with TRBD1. The CDR3 spells CASSLTPSTGGNEKLFF. DNA of the CDR3: TGTGCCAGCAGTTTAACACCCTCGACAGGGGGCAATGAAAAACTGTTTTTT.